This T cell receptor beta chain was sequenced for a study of shared clonotypes between healthy human individuals. This clone came up a few times. Here immunoSEQ multiplex PCR was the method, and the copy in TCRdb shows in-frame clones only, minus some. The sample includes about 1.1 million clones, roughly 74% of them seen just once. The germline CDR1 and CDR2 sequences are SQVTM and ANQGSEA. Trimming removed 7 bases at V and 0 bases at J, with 18 bases between. The CDR3 runs to 16 residues. The chain uses TRBV29-1 and TRBJ1-4; possible D gene TRBD1, 5 bases. The sequencing input was memory CD4+ T cells from PBMCs. Documented subset: CD45RA-negative fraction. This receptor was identified in a man aged 18-30 years in good health. Some clones in this sample may be carry-over from other donors' samples. The CDR3 is CSAPTGHPSTNEKLFF. For the CDR3, the DNA is TGCAGCGCCCCTACCGGACACCCCTCAACTAATGAAAAACTGTTTTTT.